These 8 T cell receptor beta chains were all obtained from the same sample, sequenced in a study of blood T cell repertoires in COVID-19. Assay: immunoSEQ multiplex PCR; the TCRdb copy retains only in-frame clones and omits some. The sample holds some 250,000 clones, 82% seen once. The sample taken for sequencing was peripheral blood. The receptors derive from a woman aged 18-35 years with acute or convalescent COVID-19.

The CDR3 is CASSQEPTVSSYNEQFF. Here the CDR3 DNA reads TGCGCCAGCAGCCAAGAACCTACAGTGAGCTCCTACAATGAGCAGTTCTTC. The chain couples TRBV4-3 to TRBJ2-1; no reliable D call. Germline CDR1 LGHNA, CDR2 YSLEER. Trimming took 0 bases from V and 0 from J, leaving 12 bases between them. The CDR3 covers 17 residues.

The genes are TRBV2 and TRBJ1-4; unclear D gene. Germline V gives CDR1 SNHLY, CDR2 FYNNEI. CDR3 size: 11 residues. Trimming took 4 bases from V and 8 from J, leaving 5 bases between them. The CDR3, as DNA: TGTGCCAGCAGTGTTGTAGAAAAACTGTTTTTT. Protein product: CASSVVEKLFF.

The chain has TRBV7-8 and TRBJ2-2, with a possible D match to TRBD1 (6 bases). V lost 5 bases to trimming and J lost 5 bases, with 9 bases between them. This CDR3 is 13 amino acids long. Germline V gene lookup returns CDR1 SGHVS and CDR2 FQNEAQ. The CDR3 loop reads CASSARGTGELFF. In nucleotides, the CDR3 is TGTGCCAGCAGCGCCAGGGGAACCGGGGAGCTGTTTTTT.

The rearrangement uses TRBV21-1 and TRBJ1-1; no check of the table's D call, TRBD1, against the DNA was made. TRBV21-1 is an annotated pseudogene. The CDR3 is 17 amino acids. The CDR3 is CASSKSQGAEEDTEAFF. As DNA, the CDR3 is TGTGCCAGCAGCAAATCTCAGGGGGCGGAAGAGGACACTGAAGCTTTCTTT.

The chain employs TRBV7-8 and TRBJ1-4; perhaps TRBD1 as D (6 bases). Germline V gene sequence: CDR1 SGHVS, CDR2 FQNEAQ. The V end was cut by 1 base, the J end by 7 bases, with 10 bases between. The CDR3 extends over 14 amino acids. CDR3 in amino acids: CASSLVTGSEKLFF. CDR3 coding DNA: TGTGCCAGCAGCTTAGTAACAGGGAGTGAAAAACTGTTTTTT.

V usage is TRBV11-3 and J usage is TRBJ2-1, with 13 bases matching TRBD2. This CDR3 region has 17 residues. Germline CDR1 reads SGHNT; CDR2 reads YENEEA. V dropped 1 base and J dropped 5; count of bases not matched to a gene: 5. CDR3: CASSLGGGTSGNNEQFF. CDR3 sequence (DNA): TGTGCCAGCAGCTTAGGCGGTGGGACTAGCGGGAACAATGAGCAGTTCTTC.

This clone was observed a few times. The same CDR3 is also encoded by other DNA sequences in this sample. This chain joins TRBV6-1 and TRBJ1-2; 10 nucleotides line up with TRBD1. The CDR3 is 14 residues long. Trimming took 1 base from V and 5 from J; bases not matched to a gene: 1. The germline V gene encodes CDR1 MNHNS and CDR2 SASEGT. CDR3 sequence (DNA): TGTGCCAGCAGTGAAGGACAGGGGGCTTATGGCTACACCTTC. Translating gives CASSEGQGAYGYTF.

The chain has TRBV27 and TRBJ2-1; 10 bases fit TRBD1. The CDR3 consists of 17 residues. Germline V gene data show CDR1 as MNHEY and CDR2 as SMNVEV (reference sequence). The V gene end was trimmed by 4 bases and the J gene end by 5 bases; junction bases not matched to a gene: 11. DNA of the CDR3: TGTGCCAGCAGTTCAATGCGACAGGGGGCATGGAACAATGAGCAGTTCTTC. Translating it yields CASSSMRQGAWNNEQFF.